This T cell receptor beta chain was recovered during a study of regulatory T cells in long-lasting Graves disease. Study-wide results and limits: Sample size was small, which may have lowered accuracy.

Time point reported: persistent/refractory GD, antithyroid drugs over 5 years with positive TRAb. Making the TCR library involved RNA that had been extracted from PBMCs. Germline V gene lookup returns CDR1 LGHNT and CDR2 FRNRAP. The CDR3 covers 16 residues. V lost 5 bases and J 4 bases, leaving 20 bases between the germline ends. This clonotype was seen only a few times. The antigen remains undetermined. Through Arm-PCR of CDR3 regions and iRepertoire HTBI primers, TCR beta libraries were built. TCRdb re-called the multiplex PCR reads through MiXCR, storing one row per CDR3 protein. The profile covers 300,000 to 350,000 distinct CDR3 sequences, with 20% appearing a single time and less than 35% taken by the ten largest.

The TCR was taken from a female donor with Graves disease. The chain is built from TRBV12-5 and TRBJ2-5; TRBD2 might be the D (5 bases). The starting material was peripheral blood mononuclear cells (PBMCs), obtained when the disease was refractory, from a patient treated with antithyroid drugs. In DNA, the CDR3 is TGTGCTAGTGGTAAAGGACTCCTACCTGAGGGAGAGACCCAGTACTTC. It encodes CASGKGLLPEGETQYF.